The rows below give T cell receptor beta chains drawn from one sample of a study of T cell responses to AZD1222 COVID-19 vaccine. Some clones are missing from TCRdb's copy, which holds only in-frame ones; the method was immunoSEQ multiplex PCR. The repertoire includes some 150,000 clones, more than 75% of them detected once, and less than 5.5% sits in the top ten. The starting material was peripheral blood, obtained on day 0 of AZD1222 vaccination. Source of these receptors: an adult in good health. Both conserved end residues are part of each CDR3. A D gene is named only where the DNA matches it firmly. A row's size may be missing; if present it is once, few, many or a size class.

clone size: .
J gene: TRBJ2-7
V gene: TRBV19
CDR3 length: 15
D gene: TRBD2
CDR3 DNA: TGTGCCAGTAGTACTACTAGCGGGGGCGACTACGAGCAGTACTTC
CDR3 protein: CASSTTSGGDYEQYF

clone size: .
J gene: TRBJ1-6
V gene: TRBV7-3
CDR3 length: 11
D gene: .
CDR3 DNA: TGTGCCAGCAGCACGGTAGAGCCCCTCCACTTT
CDR3 protein: CASSTVEPLHF

clone size: .
J gene: TRBJ1-5
V gene: TRBV7-6
CDR3 length: 16
D gene: TRBD1
CDR3 DNA: TGTGCCAGCAGCTTGTACGACAGGGGAAGCAATCAGCCCCAGCATTTT
CDR3 protein: CASSLYDRGSNQPQHF

clone size: .
J gene: TRBJ2-3
V gene: TRBV7-3
CDR3 length: 14
D gene: .
CDR3 DNA: TGTGCCAGCAGCTTACTAGGGGGCACAGATACGCAGTATTTT
CDR3 protein: CASSLLGGTDTQYF

clone size: .
J gene: TRBJ2-1
V gene: TRBV6-2/TRBV6-3
CDR3 length: 12
D gene: .
CDR3 DNA: TGTGCCAGCAGCCCAGCGTACAATGAGCAGTTCTTC
CDR3 protein: CASSPAYNEQFF

clone size: .
J gene: TRBJ1-1
V gene: TRBV5-8
CDR3 length: 13
D gene: .
CDR3 DNA: TGTGCCAGCAGCCACACGGGACGGGTGGAAGCTTTCTTT
CDR3 protein: CASSHTGRVEAFF

clone size: .
J gene: TRBJ1-4
V gene: TRBV12-3/TRBV12-4
CDR3 length: 12
D gene: .
CDR3 DNA: TGTGCCAGCAGCCTGGGCGGGAGAAAACTGTTTTTT
CDR3 protein: CASSLGGRKLFF

clone size: .
J gene: TRBJ2-3
V gene: TRBV11-2
CDR3 length: 16
D gene: TRBD1
CDR3 DNA: TGTGCCAGCAGCTTGGGGACAGGGGGTGGCACAGATACGCAGTATTTT
CDR3 protein: CASSLGTGGGTDTQYF

clone size: .
J gene: TRBJ2-3
V gene: TRBV7-9
CDR3 length: 16
D gene: .
CDR3 DNA: TGTGCCAGCAGCACAATGCTAGTGGTAGGCACAGATACGCAGTATTTT
CDR3 protein: CASSTMLVVGTDTQYF

clone size: .
J gene: TRBJ2-3
V gene: TRBV4-2
CDR3 length: 16
D gene: TRBD2
CDR3 DNA: TGTGCCAGCAGCCAAGAATTGGGGGAGGGGCGGGATACGCAGTATTTT
CDR3 protein: CASSQELGEGRDTQYF

clone size: .
J gene: TRBJ1-2
V gene: TRBV5-1
CDR3 length: 15
D gene: .
CDR3 DNA: TGCGCCAGCAGCTGGGGGGCAGGACCTAACTATGGCTACACCTTC
CDR3 protein: CASSWGAGPNYGYTF

clone size: .
J gene: TRBJ2-1
V gene: TRBV5-4
CDR3 length: 13
D gene: TRBD1
CDR3 DNA: TGTGCCAGCAGCTGGGACAGGGTGTATGAGCAGTTCTTC
CDR3 protein: CASSWDRVYEQFF

clone size: .
J gene: TRBJ1-6
V gene: TRBV19
CDR3 length: 15
D gene: .
CDR3 DNA: TGTGCCAGTACCGATAAGGGGCCGGGGACTTCACCCCTCCACTTT
CDR3 protein: CASTDKGPGTSPLHF

clone size: .
J gene: TRBJ1-1
V gene: TRBV4-1
CDR3 length: 14
D gene: .
CDR3 DNA: TGCGCCAGCAGCCAAGAAGGGTCCAGCACTGAAGCTTTCTTT
CDR3 protein: CASSQEGSSTEAFF

clone size: .
J gene: TRBJ2-1
V gene: TRBV18
CDR3 length: 15
D gene: .
CDR3 DNA: TGTGCCAGCTCACCACAGGAGGGGTCCTACAATGAGCAGTTCTTC
CDR3 protein: CASSPQEGSYNEQFF

clone size: .
J gene: TRBJ1-4
V gene: TRBV18
CDR3 length: 15
D gene: .
CDR3 DNA: TGTGCCAGCTCACCACCGGCAGGAACTAATGAAAAACTGTTTTTT
CDR3 protein: CASSPPAGTNEKLFF

clone size: .
J gene: TRBJ1-3
V gene: TRBV19
CDR3 length: 10
D gene: .
CDR3 DNA: TGTGCCAGTGGCGGAAACACCATATATTTT
CDR3 protein: CASGGNTIYF

clone size: .
J gene: TRBJ2-7
V gene: TRBV5-1
CDR3 length: 14
D gene: .
CDR3 DNA: TGCGCCAGCAGCTTCCAACAGGAGCCCTACGAGCAGTACTTC
CDR3 protein: CASSFQQEPYEQYF

clone size: .
J gene: TRBJ1-2
V gene: TRBV19
CDR3 length: 14
D gene: .
CDR3 DNA: TGTGCCAGTAGTATTGGTCAGCTATACTATGGCTACACCTTC
CDR3 protein: CASSIGQLYYGYTF

clone size: .
J gene: TRBJ2-5
V gene: TRBV6-5
CDR3 length: 14
D gene: .
CDR3 DNA: TGTGCCAGCAGTCAACCCAAGTACCAAGAGACCCAGTACTTC
CDR3 protein: CASSQPKYQETQYF

clone size: .
J gene: TRBJ1-2
V gene: TRBV27
CDR3 length: 14
D gene: .
CDR3 DNA: TGTGCCAGCAGTTTATCGGGCAGGGCTTATGGCTACACCTTC
CDR3 protein: CASSLSGRAYGYTF

clone size: once
J gene: TRBJ2-7
V gene: TRBV30
CDR3 length: 14
D gene: .
CDR3 DNA: TGTGCCGAAGACCGACAGACACGCTCCTACGAGCAGTACTTC
CDR3 protein: CAEDRQTRSYEQYF

clone size: .
J gene: TRBJ2-1
V gene: TRBV3-1/TRBV3-2
CDR3 length: 15
D gene: .
CDR3 DNA: TGTGCCAGCAGCGTCCGGGACGGGCCTGGCAATGAGCAGTTCTTC
CDR3 protein: CASSVRDGPGNEQFF

clone size: once
J gene: TRBJ1-5
V gene: TRBV7-2
CDR3 length: 14
D gene: .
CDR3 DNA: TGTGCCAGCAGCAAGGGAGGGGACAATCAGCCCCAGCATTTT
CDR3 protein: CASSKGGDNQPQHF

clone size: .
J gene: TRBJ2-7
V gene: TRBV11-2
CDR3 length: 15
D gene: .
CDR3 DNA: TGTGCCAGCAGCTCCAGGGTTGACACGTCCTACGAGCAGTACTTC
CDR3 protein: CASSSRVDTSYEQYF

clone size: .
J gene: TRBJ1-1
V gene: TRBV6-2/TRBV6-3
CDR3 length: 15
D gene: .
CDR3 DNA: TGTGCCAGCAGTTACTCACCCCGGTCCTTCCCTGAAGCTTTCTTT
CDR3 protein: CASSYSPRSFPEAFF

clone size: once
J gene: TRBJ2-2
V gene: TRBV5-8
CDR3 length: 13
D gene: .
CDR3 DNA: TGTGCCAGCTGGGAGGCTTACACCGGGGAGCTGTTTTTT
CDR3 protein: CASWEAYTGELFF

clone size: .
J gene: TRBJ1-3
V gene: TRBV6-5
CDR3 length: 15
D gene: .
CDR3 DNA: TGTGCCAGCAGTTACTTCAGGGGTTCAGGAAACACCATATATTTT
CDR3 protein: CASSYFRGSGNTIYF

clone size: .
J gene: TRBJ2-7
V gene: TRBV11-2
CDR3 length: 13
D gene: .
CDR3 DNA: TGTGCCAGCAGCTCGGCCGAGAGACCCGAGCAGTACTTC
CDR3 protein: CASSSAERPEQYF

clone size: .
J gene: TRBJ2-3
V gene: TRBV5-6
CDR3 length: 18
D gene: TRBD2
CDR3 DNA: TGTGCCAGCAGCTTGCCCCTCGGGACTAGGGGCCCCACAGATACGCAGTATTTT
CDR3 protein: CASSLPLGTRGPTDTQYF

clone size: .
J gene: TRBJ1-5
V gene: TRBV5-6
CDR3 length: 18
D gene: TRBD1
CDR3 DNA: TGTGCCAGCAGCCTATTTATGACAGGGGATTTGAGCAATCAGCCCCAGCATTTT
CDR3 protein: CASSLFMTGDLSNQPQHF

clone size: .
J gene: TRBJ2-6
V gene: TRBV11-2
CDR3 length: 11
D gene: .
CDR3 DNA: TGTGCCAGCACCGGGGCCAACGTCCTGACTTTC
CDR3 protein: CASTGANVLTF

clone size: .
J gene: TRBJ2-1
V gene: TRBV4-3
CDR3 length: 14
D gene: .
CDR3 DNA: TGCGCCAGCAGCCAGGACGGGGGCCGGAATGAGCAGTTCTTC
CDR3 protein: CASSQDGGRNEQFF

clone size: .
J gene: TRBJ2-7
V gene: TRBV28
CDR3 length: 9
D gene: .
CDR3 DNA: TGTGCCACCACAGGGGAGCAGTACTTC
CDR3 protein: CATTGEQYF

clone size: few
J gene: TRBJ2-1
V gene: TRBV5-5
CDR3 length: 14
D gene: .
CDR3 DNA: TGTGCCAGCACCCTGGCAGGGGACTACAATGAGCAGTTCTTC
CDR3 protein: CASTLAGDYNEQFF

clone size: .
J gene: TRBJ2-7
V gene: TRBV5-5
CDR3 length: 13
D gene: .
CDR3 DNA: TGTGCCAGCAGCTTAGGGCCCAGGGACGAGCAGTACTTC
CDR3 protein: CASSLGPRDEQYF

clone size: .
J gene: TRBJ2-3
V gene: TRBV7-9
CDR3 length: 15
D gene: .
CDR3 DNA: TGTGCCAGCAGCTCCCCACGAGGGGGAACAGATACGCAGTATTTT
CDR3 protein: CASSSPRGGTDTQYF

clone size: .
J gene: TRBJ2-5
V gene: TRBV12-3/TRBV12-4
CDR3 length: 13
D gene: .
CDR3 DNA: TGTGCCAGCAGTTTATATCTTAAAGAGACCCAGTACTTC
CDR3 protein: CASSLYLKETQYF

clone size: .
J gene: TRBJ1-4
V gene: TRBV28
CDR3 length: 15
D gene: TRBD1
CDR3 DNA: TGTGCCAGCAGCCTAATTCCCGACAGGGATGAAAAACTGTTTTTT
CDR3 protein: CASSLIPDRDEKLFF

clone size: .
J gene: TRBJ1-5
V gene: TRBV6-5
CDR3 length: 12
D gene: .
CDR3 DNA: TGTGCCAGCAGAAACAGGAATCAGCCCCAGCATTTT
CDR3 protein: CASRNRNQPQHF

clone size: .
J gene: TRBJ1-4
V gene: TRBV28
CDR3 length: 15
D gene: TRBD1
CDR3 DNA: TGTGCCAGCAGTTTATCGGGGACAGGCAATGAAAAACTGTTTTTT
CDR3 protein: CASSLSGTGNEKLFF

clone size: .
J gene: TRBJ2-3
V gene: TRBV7-8
CDR3 length: 16
D gene: .
CDR3 DNA: TGTGCCAGCACCCAAGGAGCGGCCAAAGACACAGATACGCAGTATTTT
CDR3 protein: CASTQGAAKDTDTQYF

clone size: once
J gene: TRBJ2-3
V gene: TRBV15
CDR3 length: 12
D gene: .
CDR3 DNA: TGTGCCACCAGCAGGGGCACAGATACGCAGTATTTT
CDR3 protein: CATSRGTDTQYF

clone size: .
J gene: TRBJ1-2
V gene: TRBV6-5
CDR3 length: 13
D gene: .
CDR3 DNA: TGTGCCAGCAGTTACGGAGGCTACTATGGCTACACCTTC
CDR3 protein: CASSYGGYYGYTF

clone size: .
J gene: TRBJ2-2
V gene: TRBV7-6
CDR3 length: 15
D gene: .
CDR3 DNA: TGTGCCAGCAGCTTCGATGGACAGTACACCGGGGAGCTGTTTTTT
CDR3 protein: CASSFDGQYTGELFF

clone size: .
J gene: TRBJ1-5
V gene: TRBV18
CDR3 length: 18
D gene: .
CDR3 DNA: TGTGCCAGCTCCCAGAGGCCCTTGACAGGAGAGGGGAATCAGCCCCAGCATTTT
CDR3 protein: CASSQRPLTGEGNQPQHF

clone size: .
J gene: TRBJ1-3
V gene: TRBV5-1
CDR3 length: 19
D gene: TRBD1
CDR3 DNA: TGCGCCAGCAGCTTGGATATCCCGGGACAGGGAAAATCTGGAAACACCATATATTTT
CDR3 protein: CASSLDIPGQGKSGNTIYF

clone size: .
J gene: TRBJ1-6
V gene: TRBV12-3/TRBV12-4
CDR3 length: 13
D gene: .
CDR3 DNA: TGTGCCAGCGGAGGCTCCTATAATTCACCCCTCCACTTT
CDR3 protein: CASGGSYNSPLHF

clone size: once
J gene: TRBJ1-2
V gene: TRBV18
CDR3 length: 13
D gene: .
CDR3 DNA: TGTGCCAGCTCACAGGAATACAGGGCTGGCTACACCTTC
CDR3 protein: CASSQEYRAGYTF

clone size: .
J gene: TRBJ1-6
V gene: TRBV27
CDR3 length: 14
D gene: .
CDR3 DNA: TGTGCCAGCAGACTTCAGGGTTTTAATTCACCCCTCCACTTT
CDR3 protein: CASRLQGFNSPLHF

clone size: .
J gene: TRBJ1-6
V gene: TRBV27
CDR3 length: 14
D gene: .
CDR3 DNA: TGTGCCAGCAGTTTATCCAGTAGTGGTTCACCCCTCCACTTT
CDR3 protein: CASSLSSSGSPLHF

clone size: .
J gene: TRBJ1-3
V gene: TRBV19
CDR3 length: 15
D gene: .
CDR3 DNA: TGTGCCAGTAGTATAGGGGGACCCTCTGGAAACACCATATATTTT
CDR3 protein: CASSIGGPSGNTIYF

clone size: .
J gene: TRBJ2-6
V gene: TRBV12-3/TRBV12-4
CDR3 length: 13
D gene: .
CDR3 DNA: TGTGCCAGCAGCGTCTCTGGGGCCAACGTCCTGACTTTC
CDR3 protein: CASSVSGANVLTF

clone size: .
J gene: TRBJ2-2
V gene: TRBV11-2
CDR3 length: 16
D gene: .
CDR3 DNA: TGTGCCAGCAGCTTCGAGGGGAGCCCGAACACCGGGGAGCTGTTTTTT
CDR3 protein: CASSFEGSPNTGELFF

clone size: once
J gene: TRBJ2-5
V gene: TRBV14
CDR3 length: 14
D gene: .
CDR3 DNA: TGTGCCAGCAGCCAAACAGGAGGGCGAGAGACCCAGTACTTC
CDR3 protein: CASSQTGGRETQYF

clone size: .
J gene: TRBJ2-2
V gene: TRBV2
CDR3 length: 15
D gene: .
CDR3 DNA: TGTGCCAGCACCGTAGATCCTATTTACACCGGGGAGCTGTTTTTT
CDR3 protein: CASTVDPIYTGELFF

clone size: .
J gene: TRBJ2-7
V gene: TRBV7-3
CDR3 length: 13
D gene: .
CDR3 DNA: TGTGCCAGCAGCTCGGACGGTTTGGGAGAGCAGTACTTC
CDR3 protein: CASSSDGLGEQYF

clone size: .
J gene: TRBJ2-3
V gene: TRBV24-1
CDR3 length: 13
D gene: .
CDR3 DNA: TGTGCCACCGCTCGGGCTAGCACAGATACGCAGTATTTT
CDR3 protein: CATARASTDTQYF

clone size: .
J gene: TRBJ1-3
V gene: TRBV29-1
CDR3 length: 15
D gene: TRBD1
CDR3 DNA: TGCAGCGCTTCCCGGGCGACAGGGCCGGGGAACACCATATATTTT
CDR3 protein: CSASRATGPGNTIYF

clone size: .
J gene: TRBJ1-2
V gene: TRBV12-3/TRBV12-4
CDR3 length: 12
D gene: .
CDR3 DNA: TGTGCCAGCAGTTTGAAGGCGCGTGGCTACACCTTC
CDR3 protein: CASSLKARGYTF